Sequencing of this T cell receptor beta chain was carried out in a study of molecular identifiers for immune sequencing clone quantification. General study points: One cell's worth of spiked Jurkat TCR RNA was reportedly detectable among roughly 1 million naive cells. Barcode collisions between identical TCR molecules could shrink estimates of highly expanded clone sizes. Beyond 20 RNA copies, clones held over 97% of effector molecules, compared with under 1% in naive cells.

Previously described methods and listed TCR primers were used for bulk TCR libraries. Each CDR3 protein gets one entry after TCRdb re-called the PCR reads with MiXCR. This table holds 400,000 to 600,000 distinct CDR3 sequences, about a fifth found once. This clonotype was seen at least ten times. Its antigen is as yet unknown. CDR3 size: 11 residues. Germline-derived CDR1 and CDR2 are SGHTA and FQGNSA. Trimming removed 4 bases at V and 8 bases at J, with 5 bases between. This sequence joins TRBV7-2 and TRBJ2-2; the D is unclear. What was sequenced was naive CD8+ T cells from blood, with Jurkat cell RNA spiked in. The subset here: FACS-sorted CD8+CD4-CCR7+CD45RA+ naive T cells. The TCR was taken from a human donor in good health. Some libraries in this study had Jurkat cell RNA spiked in. The CDR3 loop reads CASSYRGELFF. CDR3 bases: TGTGCCAGCAGCTACCGTGGGGAGCTGTTTTTT.